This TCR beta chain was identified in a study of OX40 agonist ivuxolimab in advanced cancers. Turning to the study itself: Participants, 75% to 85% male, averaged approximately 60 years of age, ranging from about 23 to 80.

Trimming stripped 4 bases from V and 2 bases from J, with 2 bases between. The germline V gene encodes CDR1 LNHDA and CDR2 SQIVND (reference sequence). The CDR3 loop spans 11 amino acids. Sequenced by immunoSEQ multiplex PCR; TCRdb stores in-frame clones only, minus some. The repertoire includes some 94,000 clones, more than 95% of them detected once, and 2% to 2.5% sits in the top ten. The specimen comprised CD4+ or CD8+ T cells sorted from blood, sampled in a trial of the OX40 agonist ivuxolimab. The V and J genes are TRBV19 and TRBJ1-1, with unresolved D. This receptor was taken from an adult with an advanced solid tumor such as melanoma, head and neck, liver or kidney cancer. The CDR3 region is CASSTNTEAFF. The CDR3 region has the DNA TGTGCCAGTAGTACAAACACTGAAGCTTTCTTT.